This entry concerns a single T cell receptor beta chain. The data stem from a study of blood T cell repertoires in COVID-19. Study at large: Samples came from the United States, Italy and Spain, spanning acute and convalescent COVID-19. Sample material is recorded as cDNA or gDNA derived from T cells, B-cell-depleted T cells, or PBMCs.

V dropped 0 bases and J dropped 10 bases, with 11 bases sitting between them. CDR3 size: 14 residues. The germline CDR1 and CDR2 sequences are SGHDT and YYEEEE. Using immunoSEQ multiplex PCR, the repertoire was profiled, and TCRdb retains in-frame clones only, with some absent. Of approximately 220,000 clones listed, roughly 83% are singletons. The specimen was peripheral blood. The receptor was derived from a man aged 40-50 years with acute or convalescent COVID-19. The rearrangement uses TRBV5-6 and TRBJ1-6; no firm D call. CDR3 residues: CASSLGALKSPLHF. The CDR3 bases are TGTGCCAGCAGCTTGGGGGCTTTGAAATCACCCCTCCACTTT.